These T cell receptor beta chains were read from a single sample in a study of OX40 agonist ivuxolimab in advanced cancers. Profiled with immunoSEQ multiplex PCR; TCRdb holds only in-frame clones, not every one. Counted here are tens of thousands of clones, 80% to 85% occurring once; the ten biggest clones make up about 4.5%. The sample here was CD4+ or CD8+ T cells sorted from blood, taken in a trial of the OX40 agonist ivuxolimab. The receptors stem from an adult with an advanced solid tumor such as melanoma, head and neck, liver or kidney cancer. CDR3s include the opening cysteine and the closing phenylalanine or tryptophan. The D gene is left open where the match is weak. Size values are once, few and many counts, or a class for expanded clones, and some rows have none.

clone_size	j_call	d_call	v_call	cdr3_nt	cdr3_aa
once	TRBJ1-2	NA	TRBV5-1	TGCGCCAGCAGCTTCATCCCAGGGGAGGGTGGCTACACCTTC	CASSFIPGEGGYTF
NA	TRBJ2-2	TRBD2	TRBV5-4	TGTGCCAGCAGCTTGGAGAGTTTACTAGCGGGGCCAAATACCGGGGAGCTGTTTTTT	CASSLESLLAGPNTGELFF
NA	TRBJ1-5	TRBD1	TRBV5-8	TGTGCCAGCAGCCCACGGACAGGGGTTGGGAATCAGCCCCAGCATTTT	CASSPRTGVGNQPQHF
NA	TRBJ1-2	TRBD1	TRBV27	TGTGCCAGCAGTCTCACCGGACAGGGGGCCACCTATGGCTACACCTTC	CASSLTGQGATYGYTF
medium-sized	TRBJ1-3	NA	TRBV7-9	TGTGCCAGCAGCTTAGGGATGGCCGGTGACACCATATATTTT	CASSLGMAGDTIYF
NA	TRBJ2-1	NA	TRBV6-6	TGTGCCAGCAGTTACGACAGGGGACTATACAATGAGCAGTTCTTC	CASSYDRGLYNEQFF
NA	TRBJ1-4	NA	TRBV5-1	TGCGCCAGCAGCTCTCAACAGGGACGAGGTGAAAAACTGTTTTTT	CASSSQQGRGEKLFF
NA	TRBJ2-5	NA	TRBV7-6	TGTGCCAGCAGCTTAGACGCCCGTGGGGAGACCCAGTACTTC	CASSLDARGETQYF
NA	TRBJ2-5	NA	TRBV5-1	TGCGCCAGCAAACCGAACACTAGCGAGACCCAGTACTTC	CASKPNTSETQYF
once	TRBJ1-1	NA	TRBV7-8	TGTGCCAGCAGCCTTCTGGCCAGGACCGATTCCCGACTTAAGACTGAAGCTTTCTTT	CASSLLARTDSRLKTEAFF
NA	TRBJ2-1	NA	TRBV5-1	TGCGCCAGCAGCTCATCCGCCGGGGGCTCCTACAATGAGCAGTTCTTC	CASSSSAGGSYNEQFF
NA	TRBJ2-7	NA	TRBV11-2	TGTGCCAGCAGCTTAGGGAGAGGGGCCTCCTACGAGCAGTACTTC	CASSLGRGASYEQYF
NA	TRBJ2-3	TRBD1	TRBV7-2	TGTGCCAGCAGCTTAGAAGGGACAGTGCCCGCGGATACGCAGTATTTT	CASSLEGTVPADTQYF
NA	TRBJ2-3	TRBD2	TRBV9	TGTGCCAGCAGCGTAGGGGGGGGTGTCAACACAGATACGCAGTATTTT	CASSVGGGVNTDTQYF
NA	TRBJ1-2	TRBD1	TRBV7-8	TGTGCCAGCAGCTCGACAGGGAACTATGGCTACACCTTC	CASSSTGNYGYTF
NA	TRBJ2-7	NA	TRBV6-6	TGTGCCAGCAATCCCGATACAGGTCACGAGCAGTACTTC	CASNPDTGHEQYF